The 15 T cell receptor beta chains in this list originate from one sample, sequenced in a study of cytotoxic CD8 clonotypes in ibrutinib-treated CLL. TCRdb's table, derived via immunoSEQ multiplex PCR, lists solely in-frame clones and lacks some. The profile shows over 100,000 clones, 70% to 90% of them singletons. The sequenced sample was PBMCs, obtained after 24 months of ibrutinib treatment. These receptors all stem from a human donor with chronic lymphocytic leukemia.

The chain links TRBV29-1 to TRBJ2-7, with D uncertain. Trimming pared 4 bases from V and 0 bases from J, leaving 10 bases between. This CDR3 has 13 residues. Germline CDR1 reads SQVTM; CDR2 reads ANQGSEA. Written as DNA, the CDR3 is TGCAGCGTTGCTGGGGTAACCTCCTACGAGCAGTACTTC. This codes for CSVAGVTSYEQYF.

This clone was counted a single time. The rearrangement uses TRBV6-6 and TRBJ2-2; D may match TRBD1 or TRBD2 (7 bases each). The CDR3 is 15 amino acids. Trimming removed 2 bases from V and 5 bases from J, with 12 bases in between. Germline V gives CDR1 MNHNY, CDR2 SVGAGI (reference sequence). This CDR3 is CASSYGRGQTGELFF. The CDR3, as DNA: TGTGCCAGCAGTTACGGGAGGGGGCAAACCGGGGAGCTGTTTTTT.

This chain uses TRBV15 with TRBJ2-2; D unclear. The V and J ends lost 5 bases and 1 base respectively, with 14 bases between them. CDR1 and CDR2 from the germline V gene are LNHNV and YYDKDF (reference sequence). This CDR3 is built from 16 residues. CDR3 bases: TGTGCCACCAGCGGTAGTACTTTCAGGAACACCGGGGAGCTGTTTTTT. Protein sequence: CATSGSTFRNTGELFF.

The V and J genes are TRBV18 and TRBJ2-7; no reliable D call. CDR1 KGHSH and CDR2 LQKENI come from the germline V gene. Trimming pared 2 bases from V and 4 bases from J, leaving 9 bases between. The length of the CDR3 is 13 residues. In DNA, the CDR3 is TGTGCCAGCTCACCAGGCCAGCCGTACGAGCAGTACTTC. Translating it yields CASSPGQPYEQYF. The entire variable domain, with the rest obtained from reference TRBV18 and TRBJ2-7, is as follows: NAGVMQNPRHLVRRRGQEARLRCSPMKGHSHVYWYRQLPEEGLKFMVYLQKENIIDESGMPKERFSAEFPKEGPSILRIQQVVRGDSAAYFCASSPGQPYEQYFGPGTRLTVT.

The V call is TRBV7-3, the J call TRBJ2-5, with a weak D call TRBD2 (5 bases). The CDR3 contains 13 residues. Trimming took 2 bases from V and 7 from J, leaving 11 bases between them. Germline values: CDR1 SGHTA, CDR2 FQGTGA. CDR3 nucleotide sequence: TGTGCCAGCAGCTTATCCTTTCGGGGGACCCAGTACTTC. Translation: CASSLSFRGTQYF.

The V gene is TRBV25-1, the J gene TRBJ2-1; D call uncertain. Between the trimmed V and J ends, which lost 3 bases and 8 bases, there was a span of 17 bases. CDR1 is MGHDK and CDR2 is SYGVNS in the germline V gene. This CDR3 spans 15 amino acids. The CDR3 reads CASSDFDLDPHEQFF. The CDR3 DNA reads as TGTGCCAGCAGTGATTTTGACCTCGACCCCCATGAGCAGTTCTTC.

This rearrangement joins TRBV7-2 to TRBJ1-2, with 9 bases fitting TRBD1. From germline, CDR1 is SGHTA and CDR2 FQGNSA. The CDR3 spans 19 residues. V dropped 1 base and J dropped 4; count of bases not matched to a gene: 16. The CDR3 protein is CASSLDGGQGVAYGYGYTF. The CDR3 region has the DNA TGTGCCAGCAGCTTAGATGGGGGACAGGGAGTGGCGTATGGCTATGGCTACACCTTC.

The genes are TRBV7-2 and TRBJ1-2; 7 bases align to TRBD1. The CDR3 totals 15 residues. The ends lost 5 bases at V and 7 bases at J; junction bases unmatched: 13. Germline V gene sequence: CDR1 SGHTA, CDR2 FQGNSA. The CDR3 DNA is TGTGCCAGCAGCCCCCCAGGGGGGGGCGGAGGTGGCTACACCTTC. Translated: CASSPPGGGGGGYTF.

V gene TRBV18 combines with J gene TRBJ2-3; 7 nucleotides agree with TRBD2. The ends lost 0 bases at V and 2 bases at J; junction bases unmatched: 8. The germline gives CDR1 KGHSH, CDR2 LQKENI. This CDR3 spans 17 amino acids. The CDR3 sequence is CASSPPGRAGNTDTQYF. The CDR3 coding sequence is TGTGCCAGCTCACCACCGGGGAGGGCCGGGAACACAGATACGCAGTATTTT.

The chain is built from TRBV6-5 and TRBJ2-1; 10 bases are shared with TRBD2. V lost 0 bases to trimming and J lost 6 bases; unmatched junction nucleotides: 5. The V gene's germline CDR1 is MNHEY and CDR2 SVGAGI. The CDR3 length is 16 residues. This CDR3 reads CASSYSLAGVLNEQFF. The DNA of the CDR3 is TGTGCCAGCAGTTACTCCCTAGCGGGAGTGCTCAATGAGCAGTTCTTC.

This chain joins TRBV5-1 and TRBJ1-1; D might be TRBD1 (6 bases). V gave up 6 bases and J gave up 0 bases, with 15 bases separating them. This CDR3 spans 15 amino acids. The germline V gene has CDR1 SGHRS and CDR2 YFSETQ. CDR3 DNA: TGCGCCAGCATCCCAGGGGCCCTCCTGAACACTGAAGCTTTCTTT. Translation: CASIPGALLNTEAFF.

V usage is TRBV7-2 and J usage is TRBJ1-2; 8 bases are shared with TRBD1. Unmatched junction bases numbered 17, after V lost 5 bases and J lost 6 bases. Germline CDR1 reads SGHTA; CDR2 reads FQGNSA. The CDR3 length is 17 residues. Here the CDR3 DNA reads TGTGCCAGCAGCCGGACAGGGTTTACCAGGAGGGTTGATGGCTACACCTTC. Its protein product is CASSRTGFTRRVDGYTF.

V is TRBV28 and J is TRBJ2-1; 9 bases are shared with TRBD2. V dropped 4 bases and J dropped 5; count of bases not matched to a gene: 9. This CDR3 has 16 amino acids. Germline CDR1 is MDHEN and CDR2 is SYDVKM. The CDR3 sequence is CASSSGLASGNNEQFF. CDR3 bases: TGTGCCAGCAGTTCAGGACTAGCGAGCGGAAACAATGAGCAGTTCTTC.

The chain carries TRBV28 and TRBJ2-7; the match to TRBD1 covers 7 bases. The germline V gene encodes CDR1 MDHEN and CDR2 SYDVKM. CDR3 length equals 14 residues. The junction had 8 bases not matched to a gene; V was cut back by 8 bases and J by 1 base. The CDR3 DNA reads as TGTGCCAGCCAGCCGACAGGGCGATCCTACGAGCAGTACTTC. Protein sequence: CASQPTGRSYEQYF.

The rearrangement uses TRBV7-2 and TRBJ2-3, with 7 bases aligning to TRBD1. After removal of 3 bases from V and 2 bases from J, the junction contained 5 bases not matched to a gene. The CDR3 is 15 residues long. The germline V gene has CDR1 SGHTA and CDR2 FQGNSA. Here the CDR3 DNA reads TGTGCCAGCAGCTTGGGACAGACATTCACAGATACGCAGTATTTT. Protein sequence: CASSLGQTFTDTQYF.